Listed below are T cell receptor beta chains from one sample, sequenced in a study of T cells after yellow fever vaccination. A single record per CDR3 protein comes from TCRdb applying MiXCR to the 5' RACE reads. The repertoire holds some 390,000 distinct CDR3 sequences, with under 20% as singletons. The source was PBMCs, collected before the yellow fever booster vaccination. The receptors here all came from a young man who received the YFV17D yellow fever vaccine. CDR3s include the opening cysteine and the closing phenylalanine or tryptophan. D genes are given only for firm matches. Size tells how often a clone was seen (once, few, many) or the class of an expanded clone, and some rows leave it out.

D	length	V	size	J	DNA	CDR3
TRBD1	15	TRBV2	NA	TRBJ1-2	TGTGCCAGCACCCCCCGAAGGACAGGGAATTATGGCTACACCTTC	CASTPRRTGNYGYTF
TRBD1	15	TRBV5-5	NA	TRBJ2-1	TGTGCCAGCAGCATTGGGACAGGCCCCTACAATGAGCAGTTCTTC	CASSIGTGPYNEQFF
NA	14	TRBV30	few	TRBJ2-4	TGTGCCTGGAGTCTGAGGCTAGCCAAAAACATTCAGTACTTC	CAWSLRLAKNIQYF
TRBD2	15	TRBV3-1	few	TRBJ2-1	TGTGCCAGCAGCCTGATGACGGGGGGGAGAAATGAGCAGTTCTTC	CASSLMTGGRNEQFF
NA	16	TRBV25-1	NA	TRBJ2-6	TGTGCCAGCAGTCCGCAACAGGGAGCTGGGGCCAACGTCCTGACTTTC	CASSPQQGAGANVLTF
NA	12	TRBV25-1	many	TRBJ2-7	TGTGCCAGCAGTATGGATTCCTACGAGCAGTACTTC	CASSMDSYEQYF
TRBD1	14	TRBV10-3	few	TRBJ2-3	TGTGCCATCAGTCCGGGACAGTACACAGATACGCAGTATTTT	CAISPGQYTDTQYF
TRBD2	15	TRBV7-2	few	TRBJ2-3	TGTGCCAGCAGATGGGCGGGGGGGCCCCCAGATACGCAGTATTTT	CASRWAGGPPDTQYF
NA	18	TRBV9	few	TRBJ1-3	TGTGCCAGCAGCGGAAGTGCCGGGACCCATATCTCTGGAAACACCATATATTTT	CASSGSAGTHISGNTIYF
NA	14	TRBV24-1	few	TRBJ2-3	TGTGCCACCAGTGACGCGCAGGGCGCAGATACGCAGTATTTT	CATSDAQGADTQYF
TRBD1	13	TRBV5-1	many	TRBJ2-7	TGCGCCAGCAGCTTGGTTCCAGGGGGCGAGCAGTACTTC	CASSLVPGGEQYF
TRBD2	17	TRBV7-6	NA	TRBJ2-1	TGTGCCAGCAGCTTAGGAGTAGCGGGACACTCCTACAATGAGCAGTTCTTC	CASSLGVAGHSYNEQFF